Below, 14 T cell receptor beta chains from the same sample are listed, as sequenced in a study of long-term antiretroviral therapy in people with HIV. The libraries were made with immunoSEQ v3.0 at survey level. This table comes from immunoSEQ multiplex PCR, and its TCRdb copy is limited to in-frame clones, with some not included. The table lists thousands of clones, around 74% of them singletons. Specimen: unsorted PBMCs, collected 0.5 years before starting antiretroviral therapy. The receptor set was obtained from a man aged 40-50 years with HIV.

The chain uses TRBV5-5 and TRBJ2-7; D is uncertain. Per germline, CDR1 SGHKS and CDR2 YYEKEE (reference sequence). The CDR3 runs to 12 residues. The germline V and J ends were trimmed by 1 base and 4 bases, with 6 bases remaining between them. The CDR3 spells CASSLYEYEQYF. The CDR3, as DNA: TGTGCCAGCAGCTTGTATGAGTACGAGCAGTACTTC.

V is TRBV15 and J is TRBJ1-1; D is ambiguous. This CDR3 region has 13 residues. Looked up from germline, CDR1 is LNHNV and CDR2 is YYDKDF (reference sequence). V was clipped by 1 base and J by 6 bases, with 9 bases between them. CDR3 in DNA: TGTGCCACCAGCAGAGTGGGGAGTGCTGAAGCTTTCTTT. Its protein is CATSRVGSAEAFF.

V and J are TRBV25-1 and TRBJ2-7; D gene uncertain. The germline V and J ends were trimmed by 3 bases and 4 bases, with 16 bases remaining between them. Germline lookup yields CDR1 MGHDK and CDR2 SYGVNS. The CDR3 is 15 residues long. The CDR3 coding sequence is TGTGCCAGCAGTGATAAGGATTCCTCAAATTACGAGCAGTACTTC. This sequence encodes CASSDKDSSNYEQYF.

The chain couples TRBV11-2 to TRBJ1-1; D not certain. The CDR3 is 11 amino acids. The germline gives CDR1 SGHAT, CDR2 FQNNGV. The V end lost 8 bases, the J end lost 1 base, and 5 bases lay between the germline ends. CDR3 loop: CASGGNTEAFF. CDR3 nucleotide sequence: TGTGCCAGCGGAGGGAACACTGAAGCTTTCTTT. The full variable domain, its missing parts supplied by reference TRBV11-2 and TRBJ1-1, is EAGVAQSPRYKIIEKRQSVAFWCNPISGHATLYWYQQILGQGPKLLIQFQNNGVVDDSQLPKDRFSAERLKGVDSTLKIQPAKLEDSAVYLCASGGNTEAFFGQGTRLTVV.

This chain uses TRBV10-1 with TRBJ2-2; D unresolved. CDR3 length: 11 residues. The V end was cut by 5 bases, the J end by 7 bases, with 5 bases between. The germline V gene encodes CDR1 WNHNN and CDR2 SYGVQD (reference sequence). CDR3 DNA: TGCGCCAGCAGTACGGACGGGGAGCTGTTTTTT. This encodes CASSTDGELFF.

The chain couples TRBV9 to TRBJ2-2, with 11 bases aligning to TRBD2. The V gene end was trimmed by 4 bases and the J gene end by 4 bases; junction bases not matched to a gene: 9. This CDR3 is built from 17 residues. The germline CDR1 and CDR2 sequences are SGDLS and YYNGEE. The CDR3 DNA follows: TGTGCCAGCAGCCCGATTAGCGGGGGGGTCGGCACCGGGGAGCTGTTTTTT. It codes for CASSPISGGVGTGELFF.

This clone was counted a few times. CDR3 sequence: CASSLRGINQPQHF. The CDR3 DNA is TGTGCCAGCAGCTTGAGGGGAATTAATCAGCCCCAGCATTTT. The chain joins TRBV5-6 to TRBJ1-5; possibly TRBD1 for D (5 bases). V lost 1 base to trimming and J lost 4 bases, with 9 bases between them. From germline, CDR1 is SGHDT and CDR2 YYEEEE. This CDR3 contains 14 residues. The full variable domain, completed using reference TRBV5-6 and TRBJ1-5, is DAGVTQSPTHLIKTRGQQVTLRCSPKSGHDTVSWYQQALGQGPQFIFQYYEEEERQRGNFPDRFSGHQFPNYSSELNVNALLLGDSALYLCASSLRGINQPQHFGDGTRLSIL.

The chain employs TRBV7-3 and TRBJ1-2; no firm D call. The CDR3 runs to 13 residues. Between the trimmed V and J ends, which lost 3 bases and 7 bases, there was a span of 12 bases. The germline V gene encodes CDR1 SGHTA and CDR2 FQGTGA. The CDR3 sequence: CASSLVRGSGYTF. CDR3 in DNA: TGTGCCAGCAGCTTGGTCCGGGGAAGTGGCTACACCTTC.

The chain recombines TRBV7-3 with TRBJ1-5, with a weak D call TRBD1 (6 bases). Per the germline V gene, CDR1 is SGHTA and CDR2 is FQGTGA. V gave up 4 bases and J gave up 3 bases, with 7 bases separating them. CDR3 length: 13 residues. CDR3 sequence: CASSSGDNQPQHF. In DNA form, the CDR3 reads TGTGCCAGCAGCTCAGGGGACAATCAGCCCCAGCATTTT.

As concerns this clone: Other DNA sequences in this sample translate to the same CDR3. J is TRBJ2-7 and V is TRBV27; possible D gene TRBD2, 5 bases. The germline V and J ends were trimmed by 2 bases and 2 bases, with 10 bases remaining between them. The CDR3 consists of 14 residues. Germline V lookup: CDR1 MNHEY, CDR2 SMNVEV (reference sequence). The CDR3 sequence is CASSLGSGAYEQYF. CDR3 nucleotide sequence: TGTGCCAGCAGTTTAGGAAGCGGTGCCTACGAGCAGTACTTC.

This clone has only a few counts. The rearrangement joins TRBV6-5 to TRBJ1-6; D unclear. The CDR3 totals 14 residues. The V gene's germline CDR1 is MNHEY and CDR2 SVGAGI. The ends were cut back, 0 bases at V and 7 bases at J, with 7 bases in the middle. The CDR3 DNA reads TGTGCCAGCAGTTACTCGGGGAGGAATTCACCCCTCCACTTT. This translates into CASSYSGRNSPLHF.

The V gene is TRBV2, the J gene TRBJ1-1, with D perhaps TRBD1 (5 bases). Trimming cost V 3 bases and J 0 bases, with 14 bases left between them. The CDR3 length is 16 residues. Germline V lookup: CDR1 SNHLY, CDR2 FYNNEI. Here the CDR3 DNA reads TGTGCCAGCAGTGACACACAGGAATTGATGAACACTGAAGCTTTCTTT. Protein sequence: CASSDTQELMNTEAFF.

The V call is TRBV2, the J call TRBJ2-7; 8 positions agree with TRBD1. Germline lookup yields CDR1 SNHLY and CDR2 FYNNEI. The CDR3 length is 15 residues. The V segment lost 4 bases and the J segment 0 bases; nucleotides outside the gene matches: 5. The DNA of the CDR3 is TGTGCCAGCAGTGCCCTCGGACAGGGCTCCTACGAGCAGTACTTC. This encodes CASSALGQGSYEQYF.

The V gene is TRBV7-2, the J gene TRBJ2-4; tentatively, D is TRBD1 (6 bases). Trimming cost V 3 bases and J 3 bases, with 12 bases left between them. This CDR3 has 15 residues. Germline-derived CDR1 and CDR2 are SGHTA and FQGNSA. For the CDR3, the DNA is TGTGCCAGCAGCTTGTCGGCAGGGGTCAAAAACATTCAGTACTTC. Translating it yields CASSLSAGVKNIQYF.